A single count supports the clone carrying this T cell receptor (beta chain). This sample stems from a study of T cell responses to AZD1222 COVID-19 vaccine. Germline lookup yields CDR1 MDHEN and CDR2 SYDVKM. The CDR3 contains 16 residues. Trimming removed 6 bases from V and 1 base from J, with 16 bases in between. TCRdb keeps only in-frame clones here, not all; method: immunoSEQ multiplex PCR. The sample has over 85,000 clones, around 89% seen once; the top ten hold roughly 7.7%. The chain joins TRBV28 to TRBJ1-5; perhaps TRBD1 as D (5 bases). This TCR derives from an adult in good health. This specimen consisted of peripheral blood, obtained on day 0 of AZD1222 vaccination. CDR3 in DNA: TGTGCCAGCAGAATAAGGGACGGTTCAAGCAATCAGCCCCAGCATTTT. Protein product: CASRIRDGSSNQPQHF.